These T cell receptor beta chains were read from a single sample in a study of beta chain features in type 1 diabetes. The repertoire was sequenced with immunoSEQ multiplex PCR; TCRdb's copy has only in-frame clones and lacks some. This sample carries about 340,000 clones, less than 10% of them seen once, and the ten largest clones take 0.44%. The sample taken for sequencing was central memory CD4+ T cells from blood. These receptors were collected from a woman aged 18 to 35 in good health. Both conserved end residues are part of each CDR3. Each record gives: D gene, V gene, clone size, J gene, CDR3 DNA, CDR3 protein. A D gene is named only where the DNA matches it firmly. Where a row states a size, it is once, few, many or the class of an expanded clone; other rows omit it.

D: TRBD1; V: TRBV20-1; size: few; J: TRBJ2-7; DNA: TGCAGTGCTAGAGGTGACAGGGGGCAGTACTTC; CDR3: CSARGDRGQYF
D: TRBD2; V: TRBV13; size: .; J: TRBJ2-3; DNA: TGTGCCAGCAGCCCCCCGGGAGCTAGCGGGGTCACAGATACGCAGTATTTT; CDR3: CASSPPGASGVTDTQYF
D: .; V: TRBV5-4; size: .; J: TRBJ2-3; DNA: TGTGCCAGCAACAAGGTGGGGGATACGCAGTATTTT; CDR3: CASNKVGDTQYF
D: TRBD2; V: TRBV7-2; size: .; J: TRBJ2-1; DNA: TGTGCCAGCACCCATTGGAGCGGGAGAGGCAATGAGCAGTTCTTC; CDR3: CASTHWSGRGNEQFF
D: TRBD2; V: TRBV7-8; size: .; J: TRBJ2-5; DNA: TGTGCCAGCAGCTTATTTTCAGCGGGAGGCGGGACCCAGTACTTC; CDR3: CASSLFSAGGGTQYF
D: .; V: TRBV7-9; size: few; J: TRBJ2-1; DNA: TGTGCCAGCAGCCGACAGCTCATAAATGAGCAGTTCTTC; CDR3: CASSRQLINEQFF
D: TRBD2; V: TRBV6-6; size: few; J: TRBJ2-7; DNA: TGTGCCAGCAGTTCCGGACTAGCGGGAGCCTACGAGCAGTACTTC; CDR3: CASSSGLAGAYEQYF
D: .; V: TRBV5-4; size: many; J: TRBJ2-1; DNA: TGTGCCAGCAGCCGGACGGTCGAAAATGAGCAGTTCTTC; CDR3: CASSRTVENEQFF
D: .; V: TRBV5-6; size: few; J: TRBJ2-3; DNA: TGTGCCAGCAGTCCGTTACCGGGACAACACAAAGATACGCAGTATTTT; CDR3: CASSPLPGQHKDTQYF
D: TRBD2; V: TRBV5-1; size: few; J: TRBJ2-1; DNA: TGCGCCAGCAGCACGACTAGCGGGGTCCTTGGGAATGAGCAGTTCTTC; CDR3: CASSTTSGVLGNEQFF
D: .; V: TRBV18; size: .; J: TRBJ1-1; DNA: TGTGCCAGCTCACCAGCGTTGGTTTCTTATGCTTTCTTT; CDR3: CASSPALVSYAFF
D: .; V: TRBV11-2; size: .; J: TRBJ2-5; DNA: TGTGCCAGCAGCTTATGGGCGGGGGCTCAGGAGACCCAGTACTTC; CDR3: CASSLWAGAQETQYF
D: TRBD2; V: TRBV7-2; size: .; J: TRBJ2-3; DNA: TGTGCCAGCAGCTTAATGCTAGCGGGGTCAGATACGCAGTATTTT; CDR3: CASSLMLAGSDTQYF
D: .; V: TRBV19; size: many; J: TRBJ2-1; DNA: TGTGCCAGTTCAAACCTAGCGAATTCCTACAATGAGCAGTTCTTC; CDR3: CASSNLANSYNEQFF
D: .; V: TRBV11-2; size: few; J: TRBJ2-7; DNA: TGTGCCAGCAGCCAGACCCCGTGGGGCGAGCAGTACTTC; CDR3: CASSQTPWGEQYF
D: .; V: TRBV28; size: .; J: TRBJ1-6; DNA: TGTGCCAGCAGTGCCCCTCAGGGTAATAATTCACCCCTCCACTTT; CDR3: CASSAPQGNNSPLHF